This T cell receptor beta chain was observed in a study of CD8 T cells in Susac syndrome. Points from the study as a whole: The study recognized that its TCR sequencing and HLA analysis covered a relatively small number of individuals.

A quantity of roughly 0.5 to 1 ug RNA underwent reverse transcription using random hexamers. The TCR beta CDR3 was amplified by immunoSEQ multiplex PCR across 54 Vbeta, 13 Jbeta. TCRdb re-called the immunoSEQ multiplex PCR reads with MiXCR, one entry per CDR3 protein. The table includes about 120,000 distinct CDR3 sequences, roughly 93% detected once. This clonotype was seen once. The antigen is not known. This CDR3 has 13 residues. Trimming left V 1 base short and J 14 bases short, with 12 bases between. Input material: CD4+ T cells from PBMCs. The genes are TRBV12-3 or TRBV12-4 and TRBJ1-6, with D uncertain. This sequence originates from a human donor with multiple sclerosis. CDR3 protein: CASSLGVYSALHF. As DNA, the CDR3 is TGTGCCAGCAGTTTAGGGGTCTATTCGGCCCTCCACTTT.